The 7 T cell receptor beta chains presented below share a single source sample, sequenced in a study of beta chain features in type 1 diabetes. Expressed TCRB transcripts were sequenced after all isolated RNA was converted to cDNA. The repertoire was sequenced with immunoSEQ multiplex PCR; TCRdb's copy has only in-frame clones and lacks some. Among around 400,000 clones, about 16% were seen once, and the ten largest hold approximately 0.019%. Sequenced: naive CD4+ T cells from blood. All receptors derive from a woman aged 18-35 years in good health.

This clone has more than one count but fewer than ten. V is TRBV7-9 and J is TRBJ2-7, with TRBD1 matching 9 bases. Germline V lookup: CDR1 SEHNR, CDR2 FQNEAQ (reference sequence). V lost 2 bases to trimming and J lost 6 bases; unmatched junction nucleotides: 8. The CDR3 sequence is 15 residues long. The CDR3 DNA sequence: TGTGCCAGCAGCTTACTGGGGACAGGGACAAGCGAGCAGTACTTC. This gives the protein CASSLLGTGTSEQYF. Complete variable domain (other parts from reference TRBV7-9 and TRBJ2-7): DTGVSQNPRHKITKRGQNVTFRCDPISEHNRLYWYRQTLGQGPEFLTYFQNEAQLEKSRLLSDRFSAERPKGSFSTLEIQRTEQGDSAMYLCASSLLGTGTSEQYFGPGTRLTVT.

V and J are TRBV28 and TRBJ2-7, with a possible D match to TRBD1 (5 bases). Germline V lookup: CDR1 MDHEN, CDR2 SYDVKM. V gave up 4 bases and J gave up 4 bases, with 17 bases separating them. The CDR3 runs to 15 residues. Here the CDR3 reads CASSSRVGVKYEQYF. DNA of the CDR3: TGTGCCAGCAGTTCCAGGGTTGGCGTGAAATACGAGCAGTACTTC.

The chain employs TRBV29-1 and TRBJ2-5; the D is unclear. Germline-derived CDR1 and CDR2 are SQVTM and ANQGSEA. The CDR3 sequence is 13 residues long. V shed 7 bases and J shed 5 bases, with 17 bases lying between them. This CDR3 reads CSALSIVTETQYF. The CDR3, as DNA: TGCAGCGCCCTCTCGATTGTTACTGAGACCCAGTACTTC.

The V gene is TRBV29-1, the J gene TRBJ2-7, with 8 positions matching TRBD2. The junction had 8 bases not matched to a gene; V was cut back by 2 bases and J by 5 bases. CDR1 and CDR2 (germline): SQVTM, ANQGSEA. This CDR3 contains 14 residues. For the CDR3, the DNA is TGCAGCGTTGAAAAAGGGGCGGGAGGAGACGAGCAGTACTTC. Its translation: CSVEKGAGGDEQYF.

This sequence joins TRBV29-1 and TRBJ2-5, with TRBD2 matching 7 bases. The CDR3 totals 16 residues. Germline V lookup: CDR1 SQVTM, CDR2 ANQGSEA. The ends lost 3 bases at V and 9 bases at J; junction bases unmatched: 19. The CDR3 protein is CSVDGAGVGTSEAQYF. The CDR3 coding sequence is TGCAGCGTTGATGGGGCGGGGGTAGGCACAAGTGAGGCCCAGTACTTC.

Only a few counts were recorded for this clone. The chain employs TRBV30 and TRBJ2-7; D might be TRBD1 (5 bases). Germline values: CDR1 GTSNPN, CDR2 SVGIG (reference sequence). V was trimmed by 2 bases and J by 1 base, leaving 6 bases between them. This CDR3 has 12 residues. CDR3 protein: CAWSKGSYEQYF. The DNA for the CDR3 is TGTGCCTGGAGTAAGGGGTCCTACGAGCAGTACTTC.

The chain is built from TRBV6-5 and TRBJ2-1, with 11 positions matching TRBD1. J gave up 2 bases and V 5 bases, and 2 bases lay outside the gene matches. The length of the CDR3 is 15 residues. CDR1 is MNHEY, CDR2 SVGAGI, per germline. The CDR3 loop is CASSPDRGPYNEQFF. For the CDR3, the DNA is TGTGCCAGCAGTCCGGACAGGGGGCCCTACAATGAGCAGTTCTTC.